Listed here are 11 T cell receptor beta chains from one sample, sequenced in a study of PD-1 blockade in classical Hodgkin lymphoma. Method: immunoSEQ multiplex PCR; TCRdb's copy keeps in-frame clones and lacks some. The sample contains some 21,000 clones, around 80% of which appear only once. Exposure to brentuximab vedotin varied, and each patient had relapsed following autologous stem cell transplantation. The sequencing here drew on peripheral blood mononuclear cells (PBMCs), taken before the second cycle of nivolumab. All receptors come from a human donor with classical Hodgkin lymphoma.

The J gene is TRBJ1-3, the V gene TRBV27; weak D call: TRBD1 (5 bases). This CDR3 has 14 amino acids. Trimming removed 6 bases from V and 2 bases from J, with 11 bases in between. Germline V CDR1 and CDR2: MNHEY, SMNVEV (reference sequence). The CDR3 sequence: CASRTQGTGNTIYF. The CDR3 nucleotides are TGTGCCAGCAGGACCCAGGGAACTGGAAACACCATATATTTT.

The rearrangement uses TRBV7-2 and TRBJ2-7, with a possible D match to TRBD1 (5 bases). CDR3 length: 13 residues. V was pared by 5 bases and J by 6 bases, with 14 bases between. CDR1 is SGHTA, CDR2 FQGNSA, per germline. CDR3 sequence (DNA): TGTGCCAGCAGCCTGTGGGGCAGTTTCGAGCAGTACTTC. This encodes CASSLWGSFEQYF.

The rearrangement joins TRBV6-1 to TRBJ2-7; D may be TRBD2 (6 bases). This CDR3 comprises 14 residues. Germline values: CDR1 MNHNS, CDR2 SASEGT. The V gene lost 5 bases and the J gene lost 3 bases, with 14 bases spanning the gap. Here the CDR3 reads CASSWGSGDYEQYF. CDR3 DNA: TGTGCCAGCAGTTGGGGTAGCGGAGACTACGAGCAGTACTTC.

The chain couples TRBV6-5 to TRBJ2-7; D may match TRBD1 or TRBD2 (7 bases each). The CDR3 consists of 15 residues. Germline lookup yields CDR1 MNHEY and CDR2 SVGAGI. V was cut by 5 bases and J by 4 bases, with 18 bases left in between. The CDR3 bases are TGTGCCAGCAGTCTAGGGGGCGACGGGAGGTACGAGCAGTACTTC. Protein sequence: CASSLGGDGRYEQYF.

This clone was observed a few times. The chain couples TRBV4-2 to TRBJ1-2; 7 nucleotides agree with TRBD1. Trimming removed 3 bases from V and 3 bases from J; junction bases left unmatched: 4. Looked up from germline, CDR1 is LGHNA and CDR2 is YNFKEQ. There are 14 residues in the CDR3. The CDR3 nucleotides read TGTGCCAGCAGCCAGTCCGGGACAGACTATGGCTACACCTTC. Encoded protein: CASSQSGTDYGYTF.

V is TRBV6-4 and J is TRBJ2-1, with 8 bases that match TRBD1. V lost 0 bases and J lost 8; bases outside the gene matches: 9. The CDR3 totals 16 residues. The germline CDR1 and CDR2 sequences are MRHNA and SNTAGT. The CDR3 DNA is TGTGCCAGCAGTGACTCGAAAGGCAGGGGGCTGGATGAGCAGTTCTTC. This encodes CASSDSKGRGLDEQFF.

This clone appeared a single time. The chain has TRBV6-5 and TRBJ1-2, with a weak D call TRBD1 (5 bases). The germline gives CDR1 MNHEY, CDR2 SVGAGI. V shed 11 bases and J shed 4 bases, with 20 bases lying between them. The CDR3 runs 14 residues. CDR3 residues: CAVKESGGGYGYTF. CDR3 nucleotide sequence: TGTGCCGTAAAGGAGTCGGGGGGTGGCTATGGCTACACCTTC.

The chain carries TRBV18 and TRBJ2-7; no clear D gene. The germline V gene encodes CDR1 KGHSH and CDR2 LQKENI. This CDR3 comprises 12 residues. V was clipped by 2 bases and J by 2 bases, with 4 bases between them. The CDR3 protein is CASSPGTYEQYV. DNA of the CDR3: TGTGCCAGCTCACCAGGAACCTACGAGCAGTACGTC.

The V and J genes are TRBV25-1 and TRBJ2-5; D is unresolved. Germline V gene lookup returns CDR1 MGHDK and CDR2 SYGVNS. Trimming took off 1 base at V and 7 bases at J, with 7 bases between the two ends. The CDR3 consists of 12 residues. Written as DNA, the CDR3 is TGTGCCAGCAGTGAATTCGAAGGGACCCAGTACTTC. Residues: CASSEFEGTQYF.

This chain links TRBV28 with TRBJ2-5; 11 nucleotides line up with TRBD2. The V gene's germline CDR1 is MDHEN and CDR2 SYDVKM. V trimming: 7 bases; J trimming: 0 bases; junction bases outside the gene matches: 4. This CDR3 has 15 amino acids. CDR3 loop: CASTQLAGDQETQYF. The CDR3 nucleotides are TGTGCCAGCACCCAACTAGCGGGGGACCAAGAGACCCAGTACTTC.

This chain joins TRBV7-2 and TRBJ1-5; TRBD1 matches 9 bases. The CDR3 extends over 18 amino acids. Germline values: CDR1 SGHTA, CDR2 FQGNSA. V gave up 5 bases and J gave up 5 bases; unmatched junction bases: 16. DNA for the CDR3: TGTGCCAGCAGCCCAAGAACCAAAGGGACAGGGAGCGATCAGCCCCAGCATTTT. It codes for CASSPRTKGTGSDQPQHF.